This T cell receptor (beta chain) was sequenced for a study of cytomegalovirus exposure and HLA in healthy donors. Study summary: From 150 million to 200 million T cells, an earlier analysis saw roughly 110 million unique TCR beta sequences. Membership in the Caucasian-associated ancestry cluster was found for 65% to 85% of approximately 400 genotyped donors. General study results and limits: High sensitivity and specificity were reportedly achieved when the classifier diagnosed cytomegalovirus status. In a later analysis, HLA-associated TCR beta chains were more clonally expanded than equally common others.

Concerning this clone itself: No antigen is known for it.

Per germline, CDR1 SGHRS and CDR2 YFSETQ. V was clipped by 0 bases and J by 0 bases, with 10 bases between them. The CDR3 has 16 amino acids. With 60 Vbeta and 13 Jbeta primers, the PCR was carried out. Clones were sequenced by immunoSEQ multiplex PCR, and TCRdb holds only the in-frame ones, with some missing. This sample lists roughly 74,000 clones; its ten largest clones have 7.5%. The TCR sequence derives from a female donor in good health and CMV-seropositive. V gene TRBV5-1 combines with J gene TRBJ2-1; maybe TRBD2 (5 bases). The material sequenced was PBMCs. The CDR3 is CASSLVSGSSYNEQFF. CDR3 DNA sequence: TGCGCCAGCAGCTTGGTTTCGGGAAGCTCCTACAATGAGCAGTTCTTC. Full variable domain (missing parts from reference TRBV5-1 and TRBJ2-1): KAGVTQTPRYLIKTRGQQVTLSCSPISGHRSVSWYQQTPGQGLQFLFEYFSETQRNKGNFPGRFSGRQFSNSRSEMNVSTLELGDSALYLCASSLVSGSSYNEQFFGPGTRLTVL.